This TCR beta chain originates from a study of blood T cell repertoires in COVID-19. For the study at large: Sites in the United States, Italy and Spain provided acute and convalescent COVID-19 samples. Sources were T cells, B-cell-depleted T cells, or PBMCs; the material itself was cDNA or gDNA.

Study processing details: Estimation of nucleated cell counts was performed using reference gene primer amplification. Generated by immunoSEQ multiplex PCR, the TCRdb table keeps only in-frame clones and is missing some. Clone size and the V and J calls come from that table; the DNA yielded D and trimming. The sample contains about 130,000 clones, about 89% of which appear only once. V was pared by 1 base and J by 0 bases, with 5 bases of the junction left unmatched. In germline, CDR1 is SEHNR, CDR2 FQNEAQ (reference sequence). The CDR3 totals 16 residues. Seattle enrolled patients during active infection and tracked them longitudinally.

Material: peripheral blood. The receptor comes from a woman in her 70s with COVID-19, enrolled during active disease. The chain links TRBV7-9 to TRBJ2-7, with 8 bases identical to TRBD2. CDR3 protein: CASSLELAGGSYEQYF. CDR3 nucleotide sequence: TGTGCCAGCAGCTTAGAGCTTGCGGGGGGCTCCTACGAGCAGTACTTC.